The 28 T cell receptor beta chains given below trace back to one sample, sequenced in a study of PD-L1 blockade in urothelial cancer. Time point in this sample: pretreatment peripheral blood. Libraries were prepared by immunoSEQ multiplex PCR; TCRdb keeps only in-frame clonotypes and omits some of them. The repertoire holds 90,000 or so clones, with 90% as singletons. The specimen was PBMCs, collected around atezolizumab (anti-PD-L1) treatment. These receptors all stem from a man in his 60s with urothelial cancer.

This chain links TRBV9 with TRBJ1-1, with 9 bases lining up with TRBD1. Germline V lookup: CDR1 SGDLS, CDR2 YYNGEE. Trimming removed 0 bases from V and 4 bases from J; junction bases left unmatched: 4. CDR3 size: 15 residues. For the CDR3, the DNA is TGTGCCAGCAGCGTAGCAACAGGGGGCACCACTGAAGCTTTCTTT. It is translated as CASSVATGGTTEAFF.

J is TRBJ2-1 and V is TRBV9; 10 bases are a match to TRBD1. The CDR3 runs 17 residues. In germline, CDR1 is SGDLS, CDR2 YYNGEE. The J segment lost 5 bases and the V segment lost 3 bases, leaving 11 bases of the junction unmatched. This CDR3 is CASSGTGGGLGHNEQFF. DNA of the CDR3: TGTGCCAGCAGCGGGACAGGGGGAGGACTGGGCCACAATGAGCAGTTCTTC. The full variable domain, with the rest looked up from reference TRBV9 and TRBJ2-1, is DSGVTQTPKHLITATGQRVTLRCSPRSGDLSVYWYQQSLDQGLQFLIQYYNGEERAKGNILERFSAQQFPDLHSELNLSSLELGDSALYFCASSGTGGGLGHNEQFFGPGTRLTVL.

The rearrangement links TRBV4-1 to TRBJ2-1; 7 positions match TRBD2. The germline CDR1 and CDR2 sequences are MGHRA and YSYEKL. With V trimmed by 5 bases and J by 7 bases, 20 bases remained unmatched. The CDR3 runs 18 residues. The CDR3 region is CASSYYLSGRSGVNEQFF. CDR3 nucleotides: TGCGCCAGCAGCTACTACCTCTCAGGGCGCAGCGGGGTAAATGAGCAGTTCTTC.

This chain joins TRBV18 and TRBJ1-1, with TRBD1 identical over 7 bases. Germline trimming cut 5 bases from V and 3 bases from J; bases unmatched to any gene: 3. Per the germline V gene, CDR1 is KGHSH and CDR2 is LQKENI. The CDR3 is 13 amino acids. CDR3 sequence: CASSYDRDTEAFF. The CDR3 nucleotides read TGTGCCAGCTCATACGACAGGGACACTGAAGCTTTCTTT. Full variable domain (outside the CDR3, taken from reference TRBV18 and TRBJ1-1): NAGVMQNPRHLVRRRGQEARLRCSPMKGHSHVYWYRQLPEEGLKFMVYLQKENIIDESGMPKERFSAEFPKEGPSILRIQQVVRGDSAAYFCASSYDRDTEAFFGQGTRLTVV.

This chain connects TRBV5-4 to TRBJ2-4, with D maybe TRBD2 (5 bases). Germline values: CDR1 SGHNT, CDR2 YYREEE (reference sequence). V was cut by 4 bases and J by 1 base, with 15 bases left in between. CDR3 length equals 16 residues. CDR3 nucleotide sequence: TGTGCCAGCAGCGGAGCGGCACCTGGGGCCAAAAACATTCAGTACTTC. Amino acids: CASSGAAPGAKNIQYF. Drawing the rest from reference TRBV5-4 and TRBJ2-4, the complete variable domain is ETGVTQSPTHLIKTRGQQVTLRCSSQSGHNTVSWYQQALGQGPQFIFQYYREEENGRGNFPPRFSGLQFPNYSSELNVNALELDDSALYLCASSGAAPGAKNIQYFGAGTRLSVL.

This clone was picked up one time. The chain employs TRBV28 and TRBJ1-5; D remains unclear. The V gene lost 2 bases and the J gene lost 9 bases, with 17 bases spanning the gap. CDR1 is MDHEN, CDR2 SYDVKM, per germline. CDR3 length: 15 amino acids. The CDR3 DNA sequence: TGTGCCAGCAGTTTAGAGGGAGTCTCTAGTGGGCCCCAGCATTTT. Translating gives CASSLEGVSSGPQHF.

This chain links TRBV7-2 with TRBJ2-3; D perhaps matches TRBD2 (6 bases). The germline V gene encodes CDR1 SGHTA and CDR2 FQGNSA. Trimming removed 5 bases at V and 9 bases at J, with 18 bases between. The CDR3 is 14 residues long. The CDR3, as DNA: TGTGCCAGCAGCCTAAATCGGGCTAGCGACACGCAGTATTTT. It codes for CASSLNRASDTQYF.

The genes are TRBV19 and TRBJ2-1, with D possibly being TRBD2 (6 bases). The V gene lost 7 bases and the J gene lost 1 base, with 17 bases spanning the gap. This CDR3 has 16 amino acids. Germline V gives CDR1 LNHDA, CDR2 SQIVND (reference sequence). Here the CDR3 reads CASMGGSPASYNEQFF. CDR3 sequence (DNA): TGTGCCAGTATGGGGGGTAGCCCGGCGTCCTACAATGAGCAGTTCTTC.

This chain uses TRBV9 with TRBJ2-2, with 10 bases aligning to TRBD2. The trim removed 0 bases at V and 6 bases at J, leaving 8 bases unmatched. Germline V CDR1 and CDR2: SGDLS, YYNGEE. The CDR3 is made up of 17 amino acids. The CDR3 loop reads CASSVGSLAGVAGELFF. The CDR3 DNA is TGTGCCAGCAGCGTAGGATCCCTAGCGGGAGTGGCCGGGGAGCTGTTTTTT.

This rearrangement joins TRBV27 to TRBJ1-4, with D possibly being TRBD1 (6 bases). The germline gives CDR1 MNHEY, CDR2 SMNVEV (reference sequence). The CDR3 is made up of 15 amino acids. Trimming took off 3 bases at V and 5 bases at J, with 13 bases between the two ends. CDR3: CASSLLGQGNEKLFF. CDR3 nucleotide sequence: TGTGCCAGCAGTTTGCTTGGGCAGGGGAATGAAAAACTGTTTTTT.

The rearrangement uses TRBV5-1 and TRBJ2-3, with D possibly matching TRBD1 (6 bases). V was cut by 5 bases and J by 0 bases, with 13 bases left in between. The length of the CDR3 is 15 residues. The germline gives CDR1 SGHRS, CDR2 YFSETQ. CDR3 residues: CASRVRGGSTDTQYF. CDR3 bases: TGCGCCAGCAGGGTCAGGGGCGGGAGCACAGATACGCAGTATTTT.

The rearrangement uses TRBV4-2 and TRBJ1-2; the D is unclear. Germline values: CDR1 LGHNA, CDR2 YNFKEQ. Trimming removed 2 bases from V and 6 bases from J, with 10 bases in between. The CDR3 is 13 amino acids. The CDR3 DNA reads TGTGCCAGCAGCCAATCCTGGGAGAATGGCTACACCTTC. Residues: CASSQSWENGYTF.

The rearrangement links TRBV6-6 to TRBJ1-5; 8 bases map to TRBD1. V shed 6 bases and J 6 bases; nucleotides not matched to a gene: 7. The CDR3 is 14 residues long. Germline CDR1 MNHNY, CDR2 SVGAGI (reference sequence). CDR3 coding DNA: TGTGCCAGCAGCCCAGACGGGACAGGTCAGCCCCAGCATTTT. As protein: CASSPDGTGQPQHF.

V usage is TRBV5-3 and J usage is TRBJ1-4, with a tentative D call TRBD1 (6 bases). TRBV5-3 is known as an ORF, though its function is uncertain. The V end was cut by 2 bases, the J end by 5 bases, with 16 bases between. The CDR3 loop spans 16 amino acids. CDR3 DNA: TGTGCCAGAAGCTTACGGACAGAAAACCAAAATGAAAAACTGTTTTTT. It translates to CARSLRTENQNEKLFF.

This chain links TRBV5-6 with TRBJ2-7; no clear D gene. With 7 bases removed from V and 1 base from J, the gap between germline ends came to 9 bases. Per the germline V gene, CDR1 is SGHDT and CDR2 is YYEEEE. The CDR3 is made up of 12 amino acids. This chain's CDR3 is CASHTESYEQYF. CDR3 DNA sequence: TGTGCCAGCCACACAGAGTCCTACGAGCAGTACTTC.

The CDR3 sequence: CASRTSGGTGELFF. DNA of the CDR3: TGTGCCAGCAGGACTAGCGGGGGTACCGGGGAGCTGTTTTTT. The chain recombines TRBV2 with TRBJ2-2, with 12 bases aligning to TRBD2. The trim removed 6 bases at V and 5 bases at J, leaving 1 base unmatched. The CDR3 runs 14 residues. Germline-derived CDR1 and CDR2 are SNHLY and FYNNEI.

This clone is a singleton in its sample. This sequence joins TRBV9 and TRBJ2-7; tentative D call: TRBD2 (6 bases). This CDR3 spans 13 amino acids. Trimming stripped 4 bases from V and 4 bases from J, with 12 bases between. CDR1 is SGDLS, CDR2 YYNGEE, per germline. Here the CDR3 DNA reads TGTGCCAGCAGCCGTTCTGGGGGGTACGAGCAGTACTTC. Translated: CASSRSGGYEQYF.

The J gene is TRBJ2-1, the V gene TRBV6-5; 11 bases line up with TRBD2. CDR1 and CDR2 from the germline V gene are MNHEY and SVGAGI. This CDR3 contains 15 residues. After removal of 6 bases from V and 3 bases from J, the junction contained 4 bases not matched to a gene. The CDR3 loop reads CASSYGLAGYNEQFF. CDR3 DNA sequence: TGTGCCAGCAGCTATGGACTAGCGGGCTACAATGAGCAGTTCTTC.

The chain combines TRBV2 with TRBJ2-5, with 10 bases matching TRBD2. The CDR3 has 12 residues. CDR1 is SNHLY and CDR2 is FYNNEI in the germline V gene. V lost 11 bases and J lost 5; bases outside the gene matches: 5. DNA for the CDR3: TGTGCCTCCGGGACTAGCGTGGAGACCCAGTACTTC. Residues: CASGTSVETQYF.

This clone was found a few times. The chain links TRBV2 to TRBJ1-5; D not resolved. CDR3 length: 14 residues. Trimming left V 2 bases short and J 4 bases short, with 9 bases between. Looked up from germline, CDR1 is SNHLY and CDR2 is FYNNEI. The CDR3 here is CASSELQANQPQHF. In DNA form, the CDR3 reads TGTGCCAGCAGTGAATTGCAGGCAAATCAGCCCCAGCATTTT.

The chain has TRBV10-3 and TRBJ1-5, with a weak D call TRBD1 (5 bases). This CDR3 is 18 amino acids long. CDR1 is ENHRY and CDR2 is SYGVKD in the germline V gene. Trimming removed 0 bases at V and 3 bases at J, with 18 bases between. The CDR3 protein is CAISESGGVRNVNQPQHF. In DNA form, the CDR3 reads TGTGCCATCAGTGAGTCGGGGGGGGTCAGGAACGTCAATCAGCCCCAGCATTTT.

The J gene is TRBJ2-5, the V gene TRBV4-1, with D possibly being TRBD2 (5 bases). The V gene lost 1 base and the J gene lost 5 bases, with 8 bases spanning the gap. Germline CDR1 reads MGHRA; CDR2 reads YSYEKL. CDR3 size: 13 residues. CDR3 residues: CASSQGRLETQYF. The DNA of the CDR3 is TGCGCCAGCAGCCAAGGGAGGTTGGAGACCCAGTACTTC.

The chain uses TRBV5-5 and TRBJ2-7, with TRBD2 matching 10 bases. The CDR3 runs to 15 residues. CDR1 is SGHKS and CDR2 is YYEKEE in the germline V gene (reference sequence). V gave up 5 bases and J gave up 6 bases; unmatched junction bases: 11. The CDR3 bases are TGTGCCAGCAGATGGGGCCTAGCGGGAGTAGGCGAGCAGTACTTC. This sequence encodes CASRWGLAGVGEQYF.

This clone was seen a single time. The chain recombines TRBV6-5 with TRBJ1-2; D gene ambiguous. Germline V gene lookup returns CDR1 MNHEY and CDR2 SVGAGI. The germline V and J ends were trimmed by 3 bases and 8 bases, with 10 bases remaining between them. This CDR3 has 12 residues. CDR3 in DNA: TGTGCCAGCAGTTATAATGGAGAGGGCTACACCTTC. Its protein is CASSYNGEGYTF.

CDR3 DNA sequence: TGTGCCAGCAGCCCGGATGGGCAGGCGAACACTGAAGCTTTCTTT. The encoded protein is CASSPDGQANTEAFF. V usage is TRBV5-4 and J usage is TRBJ1-1, with D unclear. This CDR3 region has 15 residues. CDR1 SGHNT and CDR2 YYREEE come from the germline V gene (reference sequence). Trimming pared 4 bases from V and 1 base from J, leaving 14 bases between.

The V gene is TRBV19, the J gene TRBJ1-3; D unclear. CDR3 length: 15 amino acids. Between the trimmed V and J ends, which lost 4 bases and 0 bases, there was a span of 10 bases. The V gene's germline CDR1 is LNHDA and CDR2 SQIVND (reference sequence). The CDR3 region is CASSRDGSSGNTIYF. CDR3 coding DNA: TGTGCCAGTAGTAGAGACGGTAGCTCTGGAAACACCATATATTTT.

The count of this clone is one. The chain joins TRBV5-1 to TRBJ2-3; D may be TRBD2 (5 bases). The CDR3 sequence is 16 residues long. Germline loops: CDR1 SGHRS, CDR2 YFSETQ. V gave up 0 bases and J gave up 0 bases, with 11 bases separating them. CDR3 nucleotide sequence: TGCGCCAGCAGCTTGGCGGGGTCGGCTAGCACAGATACGCAGTATTTT. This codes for CASSLAGSASTDTQYF.

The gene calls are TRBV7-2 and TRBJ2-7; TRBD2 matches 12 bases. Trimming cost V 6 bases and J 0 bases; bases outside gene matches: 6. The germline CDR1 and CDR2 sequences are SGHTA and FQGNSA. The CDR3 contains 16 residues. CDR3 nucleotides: TGTGCCAGCAGTATTCTAGCGGGGGGGCCCTCCTACGAGCAGTACTTC. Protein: CASSILAGGPSYEQYF.